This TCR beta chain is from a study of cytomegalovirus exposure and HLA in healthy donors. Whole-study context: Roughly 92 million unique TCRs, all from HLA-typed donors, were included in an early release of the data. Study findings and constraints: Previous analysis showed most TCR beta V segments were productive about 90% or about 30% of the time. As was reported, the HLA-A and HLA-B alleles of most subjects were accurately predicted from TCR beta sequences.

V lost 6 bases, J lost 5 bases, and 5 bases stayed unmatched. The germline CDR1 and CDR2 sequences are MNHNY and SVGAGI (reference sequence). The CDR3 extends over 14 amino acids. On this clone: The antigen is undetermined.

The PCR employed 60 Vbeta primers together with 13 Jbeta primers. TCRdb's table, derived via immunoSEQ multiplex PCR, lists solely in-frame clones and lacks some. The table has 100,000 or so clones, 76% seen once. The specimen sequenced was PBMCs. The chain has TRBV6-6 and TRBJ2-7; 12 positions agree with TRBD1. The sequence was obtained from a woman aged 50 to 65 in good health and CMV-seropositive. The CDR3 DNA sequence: TGTGCCAGCAGAACCGGGACAGGGGGCAACGAGCAGTACTTC. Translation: CASRTGTGGNEQYF.